This entry features one T cell receptor beta chain sequence. The sample is drawn from a study of blood T cell repertoires in COVID-19. Participant ages covered about 18 to 95 years across 24 US areas. Donors in Cohort 3 counted as recovered after two negative PCRs, clearance, or symptom resolution. This CDR3 has 13 residues. The V end was cut by 8 bases, the J end by 5 bases, with 15 bases between. Germline V gives CDR1 MDHEN, CDR2 SYDVKM. Assay: immunoSEQ multiplex PCR; the TCRdb copy retains only in-frame clones and omits some. The sample has under 350,000 clones; 86% are singletons. Sequencing input: PBMCs or T cells enriched from blood (not recorded which). The source of this sequence is a man aged 25-45 years who had recovered from COVID-19. The chain recombines TRBV28 with TRBJ1-2; D is undetermined. CDR3 amino acids: CASRPGSEYGYTF. DNA of the CDR3: TGTGCCAGCCGGCCGGGAAGCGAATATGGCTACACCTTC.